This T cell receptor (beta chain) was observed in a study of T cell responses to AZD1222 COVID-19 vaccine. Profiling relied on immunoSEQ multiplex PCR, and the TCRdb table lists in-frame clones only, not all of them. This sample has 100,000 to 120,000 clones, with roughly 90% found just once. Study-level points and caveats: Donors in the cohort were predominantly white British and more often female, and clonal diversity was possibly underestimated.

Comments on this clone: Its target is not known.

The source of this sequence is an adult in good health. Source: peripheral blood, taken on day 0 of AZD1222 vaccination.

The CDR3, as DNA: TGTGCCAGCAGTTTGACGGGCGGTTGGACAGATACGCAGTATTTT. This encodes CASSLTGGWTDTQYF. The V and J genes are TRBV2 and TRBJ2-3; D remains unclear. V lost 5 bases to trimming and J lost 3 bases, with 15 bases between them. Germline CDR1 reads SNHLY; CDR2 reads FYNNEI. This CDR3 has 15 residues.